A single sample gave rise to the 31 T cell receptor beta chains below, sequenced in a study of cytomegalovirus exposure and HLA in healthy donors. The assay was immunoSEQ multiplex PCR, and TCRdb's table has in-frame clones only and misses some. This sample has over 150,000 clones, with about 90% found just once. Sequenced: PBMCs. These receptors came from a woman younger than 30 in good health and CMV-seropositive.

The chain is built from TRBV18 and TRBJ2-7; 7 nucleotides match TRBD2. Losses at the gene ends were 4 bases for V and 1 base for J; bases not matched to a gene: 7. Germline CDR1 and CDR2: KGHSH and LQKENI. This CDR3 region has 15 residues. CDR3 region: CASSLYLAESYEQYF. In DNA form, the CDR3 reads TGTGCCAGCTCACTATATCTAGCGGAGTCCTACGAGCAGTACTTC. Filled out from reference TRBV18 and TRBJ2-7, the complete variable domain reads NAGVMQNPRHLVRRRGQEARLRCSPMKGHSHVYWYRQLPEEGLKFMVYLQKENIIDESGMPKERFSAEFPKEGPSILRIQQVVRGDSAAYFCASSLYLAESYEQYFGPGTRLTVT.

CDR3 residues: CASSQGDGQGNQPQHF. CDR3 bases: TGCGCCAGCAGCCAAGGGGATGGACAGGGGAATCAGCCCCAGCATTTT. The chain carries TRBV4-1 and TRBJ1-5; 9 bases agree with TRBD1. The CDR3 sequence is 16 residues long. Germline V gene lookup returns CDR1 MGHRA and CDR2 YSYEKL. The ends lost 1 base at V and 4 bases at J; junction bases unmatched: 5.

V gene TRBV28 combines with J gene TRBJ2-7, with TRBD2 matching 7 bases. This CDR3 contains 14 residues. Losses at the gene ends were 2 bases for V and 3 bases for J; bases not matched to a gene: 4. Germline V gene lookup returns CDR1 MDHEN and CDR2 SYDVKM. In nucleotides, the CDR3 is TGTGCCAGCAGTTTAAGTCTAGCGGACTACGAGCAGTACTTC. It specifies CASSLSLADYEQYF.

The CDR3 sequence: CASRRTGTDEQYF. CDR3 nucleotides: TGTGCCAGCAGGCGGACAGGGACGGACGAGCAGTACTTC. The chain has TRBV6-1 and TRBJ2-7; 8 bases are shared with TRBD1. In germline, CDR1 is MNHNS, CDR2 SASEGT. Germline trimming cut 6 bases from V and 5 bases from J; bases unmatched to any gene: 6. CDR3 length: 13 residues.

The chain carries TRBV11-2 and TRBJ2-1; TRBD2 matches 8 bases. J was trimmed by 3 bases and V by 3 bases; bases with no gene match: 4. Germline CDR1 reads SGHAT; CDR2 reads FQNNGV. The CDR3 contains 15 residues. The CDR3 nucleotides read TGTGCCAGCAGCTTGATAGCGGGGAACTACAATGAGCAGTTCTTC. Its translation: CASSLIAGNYNEQFF. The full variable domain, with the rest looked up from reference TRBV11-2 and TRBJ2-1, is EAGVAQSPRYKIIEKRQSVAFWCNPISGHATLYWYQQILGQGPKLLIQFQNNGVVDDSQLPKDRFSAERLKGVDSTLKIQPAKLEDSAVYLCASSLIAGNYNEQFFGPGTRLTVL.

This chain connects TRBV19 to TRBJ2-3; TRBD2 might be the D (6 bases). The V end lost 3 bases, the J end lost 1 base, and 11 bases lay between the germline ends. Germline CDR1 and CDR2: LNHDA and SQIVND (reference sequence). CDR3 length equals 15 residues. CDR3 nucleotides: TGTGCCAGTAGTATGACTAGATGGGGCACAGATACGCAGTATTTT. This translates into CASSMTRWGTDTQYF.

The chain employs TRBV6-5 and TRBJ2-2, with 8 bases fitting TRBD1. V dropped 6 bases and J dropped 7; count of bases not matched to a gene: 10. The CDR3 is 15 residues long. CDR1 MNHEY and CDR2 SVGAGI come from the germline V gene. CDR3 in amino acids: CASRLGQGFGGELFF. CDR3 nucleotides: TGTGCCAGCAGACTAGGACAGGGATTCGGCGGGGAGCTGTTTTTT.

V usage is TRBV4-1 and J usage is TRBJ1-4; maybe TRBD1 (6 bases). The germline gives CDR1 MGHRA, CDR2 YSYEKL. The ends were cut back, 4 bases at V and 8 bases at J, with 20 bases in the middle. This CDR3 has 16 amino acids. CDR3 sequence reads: CASSLLGGPRPEKLFF. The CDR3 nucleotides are TGCGCCAGCAGCCTCCTGGGGGGGCCCCGGCCAGAAAAACTGTTTTTT.

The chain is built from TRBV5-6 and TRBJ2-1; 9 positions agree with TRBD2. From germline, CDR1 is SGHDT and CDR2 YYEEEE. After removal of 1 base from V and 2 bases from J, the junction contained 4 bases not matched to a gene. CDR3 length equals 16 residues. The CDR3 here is CASSLSGGGAYNEQFF. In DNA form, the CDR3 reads TGTGCCAGCAGCTTGTCTGGCGGGGGGGCCTACAATGAGCAGTTCTTC.

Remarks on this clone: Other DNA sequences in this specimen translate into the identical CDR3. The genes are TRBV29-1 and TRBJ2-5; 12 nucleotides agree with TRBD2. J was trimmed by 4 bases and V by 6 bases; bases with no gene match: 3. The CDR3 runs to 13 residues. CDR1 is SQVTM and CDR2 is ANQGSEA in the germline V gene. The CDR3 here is CSVALAGGETQYF. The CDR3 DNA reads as TGCAGCGTCGCACTAGCGGGGGGAGAGACCCAGTACTTC.

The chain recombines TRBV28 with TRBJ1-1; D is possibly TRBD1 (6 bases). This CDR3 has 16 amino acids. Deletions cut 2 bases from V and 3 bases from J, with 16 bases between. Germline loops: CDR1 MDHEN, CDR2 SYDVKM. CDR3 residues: CASSLSRWGLDTEAFF. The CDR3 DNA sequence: TGTGCCAGCAGTTTAAGTAGGTGGGGGCTCGACACTGAAGCTTTCTTT.

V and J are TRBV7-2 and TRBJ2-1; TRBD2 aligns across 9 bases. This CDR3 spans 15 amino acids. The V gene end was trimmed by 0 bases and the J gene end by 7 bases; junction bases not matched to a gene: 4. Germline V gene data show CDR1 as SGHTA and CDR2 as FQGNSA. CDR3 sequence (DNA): TGTGCCAGCAGCTTAGCGGTAACTAGCGGGAATGAGCAGTTCTTC. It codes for CASSLAVTSGNEQFF.

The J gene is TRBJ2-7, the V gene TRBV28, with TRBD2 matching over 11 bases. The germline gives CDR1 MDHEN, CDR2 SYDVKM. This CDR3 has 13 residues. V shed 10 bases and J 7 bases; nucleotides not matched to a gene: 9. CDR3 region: CATIAGGPGEQYF. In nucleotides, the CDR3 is TGTGCCACCATAGCGGGAGGGCCTGGGGAGCAGTACTTC.

In nucleotides, the CDR3 is TGTGCCAGCAGCTCCCGGGTGGGGCTAGCGGGCGACAATGAGCAGTTCTTC. Residues: CASSSRVGLAGDNEQFF. The chain is built from TRBV9 and TRBJ2-1; 8 bases align to TRBD2. Trimming took 4 bases from V and 5 from J; bases not matched to a gene: 14. The CDR3 spans 17 residues. From germline, CDR1 is SGDLS and CDR2 YYNGEE.

CDR3 nucleotide sequence: TGTGCCAGCACTTTCTCCCGGACAGGAAGGAATGAGCAGTTCTTC. It is translated as CASTFSRTGRNEQFF. This chain joins TRBV2 and TRBJ2-1; the match to TRBD1 covers 7 bases. J lost 7 bases, V lost 7 bases, and 13 bases had no gene match. Germline V gives CDR1 SNHLY, CDR2 FYNNEI. The CDR3 totals 15 residues.

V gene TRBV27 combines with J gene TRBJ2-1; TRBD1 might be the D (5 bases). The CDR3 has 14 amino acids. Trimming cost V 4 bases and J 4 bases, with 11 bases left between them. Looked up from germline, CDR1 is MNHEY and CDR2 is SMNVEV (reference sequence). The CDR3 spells CASSSDDSYNEQFF. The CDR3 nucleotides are TGTGCCAGCAGTTCGGACGACAGTTACAATGAGCAGTTCTTC.

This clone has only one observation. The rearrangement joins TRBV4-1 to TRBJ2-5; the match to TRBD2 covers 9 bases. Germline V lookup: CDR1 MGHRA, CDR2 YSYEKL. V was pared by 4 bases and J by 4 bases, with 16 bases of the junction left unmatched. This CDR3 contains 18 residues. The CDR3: CASSRGLDSRGGRETQYF. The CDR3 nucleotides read TGCGCCAGCAGCCGAGGCCTCGACTCGCGGGGGGGCCGAGAGACCCAGTACTTC.

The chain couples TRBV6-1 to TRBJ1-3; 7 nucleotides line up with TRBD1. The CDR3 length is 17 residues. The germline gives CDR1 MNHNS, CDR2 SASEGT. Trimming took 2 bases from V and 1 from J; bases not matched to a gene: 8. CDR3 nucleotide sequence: TGTGCCAGCAGTGAAAGAGGAGGGGGCAGGTCTGGAAACACCATATATTTT. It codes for CASSERGGGRSGNTIYF.

CDR3 sequence: CASEGAVGEQYF. The CDR3 DNA reads as TGCGCCAGCGAGGGGGCGGTGGGCGAGCAGTACTTC. The chain uses TRBV10-1 and TRBJ2-7; TRBD1 matches at 7 bases. This CDR3 comprises 12 residues. With 8 bases clipped from V and 6 bases from J, the junction kept 7 bases outside the gene matches. From germline, CDR1 is WNHNN and CDR2 SYGVQD (reference sequence).

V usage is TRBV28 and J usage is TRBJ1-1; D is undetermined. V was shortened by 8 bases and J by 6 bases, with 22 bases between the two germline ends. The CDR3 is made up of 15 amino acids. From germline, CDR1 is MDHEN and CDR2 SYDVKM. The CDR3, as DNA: TGTGCCAGCCAGTCCCGTCGGGGATTTTCTTCTGAAGCTTTCTTT. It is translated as CASQSRRGFSSEAFF.

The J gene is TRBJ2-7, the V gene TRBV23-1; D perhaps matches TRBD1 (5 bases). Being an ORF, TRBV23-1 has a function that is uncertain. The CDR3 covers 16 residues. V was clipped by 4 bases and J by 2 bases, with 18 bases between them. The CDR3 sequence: CASSPRRQCNPYEQYF. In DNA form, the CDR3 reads TGCGCCAGCAGTCCCCGAAGACAGTGCAATCCCTACGAGCAGTACTTC.

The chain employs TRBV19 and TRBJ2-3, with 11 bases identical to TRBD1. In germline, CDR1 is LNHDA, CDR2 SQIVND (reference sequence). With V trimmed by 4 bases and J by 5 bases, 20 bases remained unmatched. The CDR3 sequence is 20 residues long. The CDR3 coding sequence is TGTGCCAGTAGTACACTAGAACCGGCGAGGACAGGGGGCGCGATAGATACGCAGTATTTT. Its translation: CASSTLEPARTGGAIDTQYF.

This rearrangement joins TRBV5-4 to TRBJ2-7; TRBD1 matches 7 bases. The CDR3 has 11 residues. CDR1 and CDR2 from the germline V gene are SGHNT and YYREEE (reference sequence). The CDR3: CASSNDRVHFV. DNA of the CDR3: TGTGCCAGCAGCAATGACAGGGTTCACTTCGTC.

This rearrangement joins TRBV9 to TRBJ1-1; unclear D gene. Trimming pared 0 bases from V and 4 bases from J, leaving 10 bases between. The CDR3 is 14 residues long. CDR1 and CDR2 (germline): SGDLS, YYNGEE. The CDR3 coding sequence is TGTGCCAGCAGCGTAGTTTCAGGTAGCACTGAAGCTTTCTTT. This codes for CASSVVSGSTEAFF.

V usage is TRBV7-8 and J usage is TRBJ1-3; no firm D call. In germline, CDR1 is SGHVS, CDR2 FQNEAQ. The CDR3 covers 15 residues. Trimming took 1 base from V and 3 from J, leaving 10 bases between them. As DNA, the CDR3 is TGTGCCAGCAGCTTAGTGTCACGACTTGGAAACACCATATATTTT. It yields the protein CASSLVSRLGNTIYF.

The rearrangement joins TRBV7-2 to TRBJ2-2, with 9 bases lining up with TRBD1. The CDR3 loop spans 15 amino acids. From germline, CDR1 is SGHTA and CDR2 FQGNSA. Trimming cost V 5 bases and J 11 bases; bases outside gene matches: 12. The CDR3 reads CASSPSATGGVELFF. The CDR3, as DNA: TGTGCCAGCAGCCCATCCGCGACAGGGGGGGTTGAGCTGTTTTTT.

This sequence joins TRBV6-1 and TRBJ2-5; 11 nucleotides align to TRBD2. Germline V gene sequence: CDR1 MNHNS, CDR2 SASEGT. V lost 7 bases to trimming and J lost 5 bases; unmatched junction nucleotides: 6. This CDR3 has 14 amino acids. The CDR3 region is CASIVAGGGETQYF. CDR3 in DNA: TGTGCCAGCATTGTAGCGGGGGGGGGCGAGACCCAGTACTTC.

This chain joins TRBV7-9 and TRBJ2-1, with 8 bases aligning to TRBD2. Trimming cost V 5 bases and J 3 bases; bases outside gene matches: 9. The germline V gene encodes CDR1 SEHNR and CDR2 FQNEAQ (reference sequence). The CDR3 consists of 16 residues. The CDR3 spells CASSRPGLDSYNEQFF. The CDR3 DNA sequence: TGTGCCAGCAGCCGCCCGGGACTAGATAGCTACAATGAGCAGTTCTTC. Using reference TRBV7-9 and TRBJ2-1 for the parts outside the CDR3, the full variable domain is DTGVSQNPRHKITKRGQNVTFRCDPISEHNRLYWYRQTLGQGPEFLTYFQNEAQLEKSRLLSDRFSAERPKGSFSTLEIQRTEQGDSAMYLCASSRPGLDSYNEQFFGPGTRLTVL.

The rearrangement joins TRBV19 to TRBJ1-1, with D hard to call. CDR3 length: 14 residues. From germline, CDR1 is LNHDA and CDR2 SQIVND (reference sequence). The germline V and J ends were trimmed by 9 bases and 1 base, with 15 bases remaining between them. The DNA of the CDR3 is TGTGCCAGCAGACGGGTAGTTGCGAACACTGAAGCTTTCTTT. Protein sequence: CASRRVVANTEAFF.

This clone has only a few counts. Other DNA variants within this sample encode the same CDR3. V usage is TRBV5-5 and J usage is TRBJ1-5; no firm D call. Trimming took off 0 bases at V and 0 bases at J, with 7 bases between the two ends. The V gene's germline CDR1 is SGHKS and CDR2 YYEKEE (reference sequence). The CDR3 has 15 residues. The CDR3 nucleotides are TGTGCCAGCAGCTTGGGATCTAATAGCAATCAGCCCCAGCATTTT. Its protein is CASSLGSNSNQPQHF.

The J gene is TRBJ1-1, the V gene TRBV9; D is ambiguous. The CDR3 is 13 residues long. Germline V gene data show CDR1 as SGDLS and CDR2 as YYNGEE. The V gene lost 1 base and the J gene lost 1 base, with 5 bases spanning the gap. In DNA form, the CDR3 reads TGTGCCAGCAGCGTATTATGGAACACTGAAGCTTTCTTT. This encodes CASSVLWNTEAFF.